This T cell receptor beta chain comes out of a study of shared clonotypes between healthy human individuals. Across the study: Each donor's CD4 naive and CD4 memory cells filled three plates apiece, CD8 naive two, and CD8 memory one. Study outcomes and limitations: Rarefaction analysis demonstrated incomplete sorted-subset sequencing notwithstanding large depth. Relative to their counterparts shared across all four donors, non-shared clonotypes exhibited diminished generation probabilities.

The CDR3 has 14 residues. V was shortened by 2 bases and J by 1 base, with 10 bases between the two germline ends. Germline values: CDR1 SGDLS, CDR2 YYNGEE. This clone appeared once. Its antigen is unknown. Sequencing used immunoSEQ multiplex PCR; TCRdb keeps in-frame clones, though not all of them. The sample yields about 520,000 clones, about 96% seen once. Sequencing used naive CD4+ T cells sorted from blood. Subset denoted: CD45RA+ positively selected. The chain employs TRBV9 and TRBJ2-7; TRBD1 is a possible D gene (6 bases). This TCR came from a woman aged 25 to 39 in good health. CDR3 region: CASSVRDTSYEQYF. CDR3 coding DNA: TGTGCCAGCAGCGTCCGGGACACTTCCTACGAGCAGTACTTC. Full variable domain (remainder filled in from reference TRBV9 and TRBJ2-7): DSGVTQTPKHLITATGQRVTLRCSPRSGDLSVYWYQQSLDQGLQFLIQYYNGEERAKGNILERFSAQQFPDLHSELNLSSLELGDSALYFCASSVRDTSYEQYFGPGTRLTVT.